Following are 18 T cell receptor beta chains from one sample sequenced in a study of shared clonotypes between healthy human individuals. TCRdb's copy holds only in-frame clones and misses some; the assay was immunoSEQ multiplex PCR. The repertoire holds about 2.3 million clones, with around 93% as singletons. Source material: naive CD4+ T cells from PBMCs. The subset: CD45RA+ positively selected. The receptor source for this set is a man between 18 and 35 years old in good health. Some clones in this sample may be carry-over from other donors' samples.

The CDR3 DNA is TGCGCCAGCAGCCCGGCCGGTTTAGCGGGAGGGACCGGGGAGCTGTTTTTT. As protein: CASSPAGLAGGTGELFF. The chain is built from TRBV5-1 and TRBJ2-2; 11 bases are a match to TRBD2. V gave up 4 bases and J gave up 5 bases; unmatched junction bases: 10. Germline lookup yields CDR1 SGHRS and CDR2 YFSETQ. This CDR3 comprises 17 residues. The full variable domain, in which reference TRBV5-1 and TRBJ2-2 provide the parts outside the CDR3, is KAGVTQTPRYLIKTRGQQVTLSCSPISGHRSVSWYQQTPGQGLQFLFEYFSETQRNKGNFPGRFSGRQFSNSRSEMNVSTLELGDSALYLCASSPAGLAGGTGELFFGEGSRLTVL.

The V and J genes are TRBV6-1 and TRBJ2-7; 10 bases are shared with TRBD1. V lost 4 bases, J lost 6 bases, and 3 bases stayed unmatched. CDR1 is MNHNS and CDR2 is SASEGT in the germline V gene. This CDR3 spans 13 amino acids. CDR3 coding DNA: TGTGCCAGCAGTGCGGGACAGGGGCGCGAGCAGTACTTC. Protein product: CASSAGQGREQYF.

This clone has just a few counts. J is TRBJ2-1 and V is TRBV14; D possibly matches TRBD1 or TRBD2 (6 bases each). This CDR3 contains 14 residues. Looked up from germline, CDR1 is SGHDN and CDR2 is FVKESK. V was clipped by 4 bases and J by 9 bases, with 16 bases between them. CDR3 in amino acids: CASSRRGSGAEQFF. CDR3 in DNA: TGTGCCAGCAGCCGCCGTGGGTCGGGGGCTGAGCAGTTCTTC.

In DNA, the CDR3 is TGTGCCAGCAGTTTATCGATCGGGGTGGAGAGGGATACGCAGTATTTT. It specifies CASSLSIGVERDTQYF. The gene calls are TRBV27 and TRBJ2-3, with D possibly TRBD2 on 5 matching bases. CDR3 length equals 16 residues. Between the trimmed V and J ends, which lost 0 bases and 6 bases, there was a span of 16 bases. The germline CDR1 and CDR2 sequences are MNHEY and SMNVEV (reference sequence).

The rearrangement joins TRBV28 to TRBJ2-1, with D perhaps given as TRBD1 or TRBD2 (5 bases each). V lost 3 bases, J lost 2 bases, and 14 bases lay in between. Germline CDR1 reads MDHEN; CDR2 reads SYDVKM. The CDR3 consists of 16 residues. The CDR3 is CASSFWGSQTYNEQFF. Written as DNA, the CDR3 is TGTGCCAGCAGTTTTTGGGGGAGTCAGACCTACAATGAGCAGTTCTTC.

This clone was picked up one time. This chain connects TRBV18 to TRBJ2-1, with 8 positions matching TRBD1. The junction had 13 bases not matched to a gene; V was cut back by 4 bases and J by 8 bases. There are 16 residues in the CDR3. Germline V CDR1 and CDR2: KGHSH, LQKENI. The CDR3 spells CASSREQGGAEDEQFF. DNA of the CDR3: TGTGCCAGCTCACGGGAACAGGGGGGCGCCGAGGATGAGCAGTTCTTC.

This clone was observed a single time. The V gene is TRBV5-1, the J gene TRBJ2-2; TRBD1 aligns across 7 bases. V lost 6 bases and J lost 0; bases outside the gene matches: 5. The germline V gene has CDR1 SGHRS and CDR2 YFSETQ. This CDR3 is built from 15 residues. The chain's CDR3 is CASNDRVANTGELFF. The CDR3 nucleotides are TGCGCCAGCAATGACAGGGTTGCGAACACCGGGGAGCTGTTTTTT.

As DNA, the CDR3 is TGTGCCAGCAGCTTTGGGGGCGACTATGGCTACACCTTC. Protein sequence: CASSFGGDYGYTF. The chain links TRBV5-6 to TRBJ1-2, with a weak D call TRBD1 (6 bases). The V end was cut by 2 bases, the J end by 3 bases, with 8 bases between. Germline CDR1 is SGHDT and CDR2 is YYEEEE. The length of the CDR3 is 13 residues.

A remark on this clone: Mismatch with germline at one junction end may stem from a read error. This chain connects TRBV4-1 to TRBJ1-5; 7 nucleotides match TRBD1. The germline gives CDR1 MGHRA, CDR2 YSYEKL. The CDR3 is made up of 15 amino acids. DNA of the CDR3: TGCGCCAGCAGCCAAGGACAGGGAGGTAATCTGCCCCAGCATTTT. It translates to CASSQGQGGNLPQHF.

This clone was seen once. This chain links TRBV7-2 with TRBJ2-7, with 10 bases lining up with TRBD2. Germline V gene sequence: CDR1 SGHTA, CDR2 FQGNSA. The CDR3 covers 15 residues. V shed 0 bases, J shed 3 bases, and the junction held 2 bases outside the gene matches. CDR3 DNA sequence: TGTGCCAGCAGCTTAGCCGGGACTAGCGACTACGAGCAGTACTTC. Translating it yields CASSLAGTSDYEQYF.

The rearrangement uses TRBV28 and TRBJ1-1, with TRBD1 as a possible D gene (6 bases). CDR3 length equals 15 residues. Per the germline V gene, CDR1 is MDHEN and CDR2 is SYDVKM. Between the trimmed V and J ends, which lost 7 bases and 1 base, there was a span of 16 bases. The CDR3 DNA follows: TGTGCCAGCATCCTAAGACAGGCCTCGAACACTGAAGCTTTCTTT. It translates to CASILRQASNTEAFF.

The chain is built from TRBV2 and TRBJ1-4; D is possibly TRBD1 (5 bases). With 7 bases removed from V and 6 bases from J, the gap between germline ends came to 15 bases. Germline-derived CDR1 and CDR2 are SNHLY and FYNNEI. The CDR3 runs to 14 residues. The CDR3 coding sequence is TGTGCCAGCAACCCAGGACAAGGCGATGAAAAACTGTTTTTT. This codes for CASNPGQGDEKLFF.

This clone was seen a handful of times. The rearrangement joins TRBV19 to TRBJ1-1; D is unresolved. V gave up 7 bases and J gave up 7 bases, with 25 bases separating them. The CDR3 has 16 residues. Germline CDR1 LNHDA, CDR2 SQIVND (reference sequence). CDR3: CASTALFRREDGEAFF. The CDR3, as DNA: TGTGCCAGTACCGCCCTATTTCGGAGGGAGGACGGTGAAGCTTTCTTT.

The V and J genes are TRBV2 and TRBJ2-7; no reliable D call. The CDR3 length is 13 residues. Between the trimmed V and J ends, which lost 4 bases and 5 bases, there was a span of 12 bases. The germline CDR1 and CDR2 sequences are SNHLY and FYNNEI. The CDR3 bases are TGTGCCAGCAGTGTGTTTAGAGGCGACGAGCAGTACTTC. This encodes CASSVFRGDEQYF.

This clone was seen a few times. This sequence joins TRBV5-1 and TRBJ1-1; a possible D gene is TRBD1 (5 bases). V was clipped by 0 bases and J by 5 bases, with 14 bases between them. CDR1 is SGHRS, CDR2 YFSETQ, per germline. This CDR3 has 15 residues. The DNA for the CDR3 is TGCGCCAGCAGCTTGGCTGGGGGGATGGAGACTGAAGCTTTCTTT. It encodes CASSLAGGMETEAFF.

The rearrangement joins TRBV7-8 to TRBJ2-2; TRBD1 matches 7 bases. J lost 6 bases, V lost 6 bases, and 13 bases had no gene match. The CDR3 totals 16 residues. The germline gives CDR1 SGHVS, CDR2 FQNEAQ. CDR3 loop: CASRRDRVNSSGELFF. CDR3 in DNA: TGTGCCAGCAGAAGAGACAGGGTGAATAGCTCCGGGGAGCTGTTTTTT.

The chain links TRBV25-1 to TRBJ1-2, with a weak D call TRBD1 (6 bases). V dropped 2 bases and J dropped 2 bases, with 12 bases sitting between them. CDR1 and CDR2 (germline): MGHDK, SYGVNS. This CDR3 is 15 amino acids long. CDR3: CASSERSGGNYGYTF. The CDR3 DNA is TGTGCCAGCAGTGAACGGTCGGGGGGCAACTATGGCTACACCTTC.

This clone has just one count. This rearrangement joins TRBV5-1 to TRBJ2-2; 10 positions agree with TRBD2. Trimming cost V 0 bases and J 3 bases; bases outside gene matches: 11. CDR3 length equals 19 residues. The V gene's germline CDR1 is SGHRS and CDR2 YFSETQ. Here the CDR3 reads CASSLAWATSGPYTGELFF. In DNA, the CDR3 is TGCGCCAGCAGCTTGGCCTGGGCGACTAGCGGGCCTTACACCGGGGAGCTGTTTTTT.